This TCR beta chain originates from a study of regulatory T cells in long-lasting Graves disease. Study details: Patients with new Graves' disease had used antithyroid drugs below 3 months.

TCR beta libraries were built with iRepertoire HTBI primers and Arm-PCR of CDR3 regions. TCRdb fed the multiplex PCR reads into MiXCR, producing one record per CDR3 protein. The table shows about 420,000 distinct CDR3 sequences, with about 17% occurring only once. With 5 bases clipped from V and 4 bases from J, the junction kept 12 bases outside the gene matches. The V gene's germline CDR1 is SGHTA and CDR2 FQGNSA. There are 16 residues in the CDR3. This clonotype appeared many times. The antigen is not known. Points from the study as a whole: TRBV28, TRBJ1-2 and TRBJ2-5 emerged as the favored segments in persistent disease.

Time point reported: newly diagnosed GD, antithyroid drugs for less than 3 months. The TCR library used RNA extracted from PBMCs. The same sample was also studied in work on T cells in Graves' hyperthyroidism and ophthalmopathy. That source adds: During a first-round RT-PCR of the TCR CDR3, the HTBI primer set was used. Blood shared most expanded thyroid clonotypes above 0.001.

The source was peripheral blood mononuclear cells (PBMCs), collected at new diagnosis, from a patient treated with antithyroid drugs. The TCR was taken from a woman in her late teens or twenties with Graves disease. The chain couples TRBV7-2 to TRBJ2-7, with 9 nucleotides matching TRBD2. The CDR3 loop is CASSRDKTSGFYEQYF. The DNA for the CDR3 is TGTGCCAGCAGCCGCGATAAAACTAGCGGGTTTTACGAGCAGTACTTC.